This TCR beta chain was observed in a study of identical twins (dated by TCRdb to the mid-2010s). About the investigation overall: To test whether fetal clonotypes persist, this study deep-sequenced TCR alpha and beta repertoires from monozygotic twins, from unrelated adults of various ages, and from cord blood. To rule out contamination, replicate twin experiments were performed at different times with different library preparation protocols. Paper-wide results and their limitations: Conclusions relied on cross-sectional statistical analysis, since the same donors could not be followed over many years. Abundant cord blood beta clonotypes carried fewer insertions; young adult naive repertoires showed a weaker similar trend, while memory repertoires showed none. Invariant T cells such as MAIT and iNKT could partly confound zero-insertion analyses, though diverse VJ usage argued against this for most clonotypes. The excess sharing between twins in beta out-of-frame sequences was weaker because fewer shared sequences reduced the signal-to-noise ratio. Out-of-frame TCR alpha sharing in monozygotic twins was systematically underestimated by recombination models, whereas sharing between unrelated individuals was in agreement with the recombination models. Compared with coincidental sharing between unrelated individuals, out-of-frame TCR alpha sequences shared between twins showed an excess of sequences with low generation probability.

Per the germline V gene, SGHTA is the CDR1 and FQGNSA is the CDR2. Counted from cysteine to phenylalanine, this CDR3 has 16 amino acids. Of all the DNA, just the CDR3 is kept, 48 bases in frame from base 1. V is reduced by 3 bases and J by 0 bases, leaving a spacing of 12 bases between them. This clonotype was seen a handful of times. Its antigen is unknown. No base quality information exists; no much larger clone differs at one position. Every donor in the study was a healthy Caucasian. Three unrelated non-twin adults were additionally sequenced: a male aged 18 to 29, a male aged 50 to 59 and a female aged 50 to 59. Miltenyi CD45RO+ enrichment and human naive T-cell isolation kits were used to isolate memory (CD45RO+) and naive T cells from PBMC. Libraries were made using 5' RACE. Sequencing was carried out with an Illumina HiSeq 2000. Template switching added a universal primer binding site, and the final cDNA carried a unique molecular identifier that allowed TCR cDNA molecules to be counted accurately. First-strand cDNA for TCR alpha and beta chains was synthesized from specific primers in the conserved constant-segment region. Each cDNA library was double barcoded, with a SMART-Mk sample barcode plus Illumina barcodes, to control for contamination. TruSeq adapter sequences along with Illumina sample barcodes were introduced in two successive PCR steps. The TCR alpha and beta cDNA libraries were sequenced on the Illumina HiSeq platform using custom primers. The original pipeline was this. MiGEC was used to process raw reads and extract unique molecular identifiers, and MiXCR was used to find CDR3 positions. Recombination models were inferred per individual with the repgenHMM and IGoR tools using an EM algorithm. The analysis of shared clonotypes was done with the tcR package in R, with sharing normalized by the product of cloneset sizes. To study raw recombination free of thymic and clonal selection effects, out-of-frame nonproductive sequences were analyzed. TCRdb passed the public sequencing reads through fastp at Q25 and MiXCR, retaining productive beta sequences. Rows are unified per CDR3 protein, each entry keeping the most common DNA and genes. TCRdb's processing, not the authors', yielded these V and J calls. The sample profile shows 640,000 or so distinct CDR3 sequences; approximately 6.1% of them were found once. About 1.8% of the sample comes from the top ten.

The sequence was obtained from a man aged 18 to 30 in good health. The sequenced sample was naive T cells sorted from blood. The sample's cell subset or site label, in plain terms: cells isolated with a human naive T-cell isolation kit. The rearranged segments are TRBV7-2 and TRBJ2-1, and the D gene may be TRBD1, 5 bases matching. This receptor carries the CDR3 CASSFRTLSSYNEQFF. The DNA is as follows: TGTGCCAGCAGCTTCAGGACATTGAGCTCCTACAATGAGCAGTTCTTC. Here the CDR3 is joined to the reference TRBV7-2 and TRBJ2-1 genes, and the full variable domain is: GAGVSQSPSNKVTEKGKDVELRCDPISGHTALYWYRQSLGQGLEFLIYFQGNSAPDKSGLPSDRFSAERTGGSVSTLTIQRTQQEDSAVYLCASSFRTLSSYNEQFFGPGTRLTVL.